The clone carrying this T cell receptor beta chain was observed many times. Antigen specificity is unknown. The germline V and J ends were trimmed by 2 bases and 3 bases, with 12 bases remaining between them. This CDR3 spans 15 amino acids. Per the germline V gene, CDR1 is MNHEY and CDR2 is SMNVEV (reference sequence). The diagnostic basis comprised clinical symptoms, serum thyroxine and TRAb, thyroid ultrasound and orbital computed tomography. TCR beta CDR3 regions were amplified from RNA transcripts. The HTBI primer set served for first-round RT-PCR of the TCR CDR3. Via MiXCR, TCRdb re-called the multiplex PCR reads, giving one row per CDR3 protein. The table has some 300,000 distinct CDR3 sequences, roughly 19% seen once. The sample is drawn from a study of T cells in Graves' hyperthyroidism and ophthalmopathy. Study-level results: Separating ophthalmopathy from stable hyperthyroidism was achieved by a 13 V-J model. Median prediction lead before ophthalmopathy onset was roughly 6 months with the model.

J is TRBJ2-3 and V is TRBV27; D ambiguous. This TCR was sampled from a man aged 45 to 65 with Graves' ophthalmopathy. The sample was blood. CDR3 protein: CASSLLVGGTDTQYF. CDR3 DNA sequence: TGTGCCAGCAGTTTACTCGTCGGTGGGACAGATACGCAGTATTTT.